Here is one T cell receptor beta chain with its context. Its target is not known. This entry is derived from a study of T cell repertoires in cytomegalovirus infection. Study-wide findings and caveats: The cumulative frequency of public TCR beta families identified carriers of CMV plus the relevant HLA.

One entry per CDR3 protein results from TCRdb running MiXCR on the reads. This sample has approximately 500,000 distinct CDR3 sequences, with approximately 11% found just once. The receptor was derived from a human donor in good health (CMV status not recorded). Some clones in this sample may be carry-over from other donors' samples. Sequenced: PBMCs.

The CDR3 DNA reads TGTGCCAGCAGTCCCCGGACTAGCGGGACGAACGAGCAGTTCTTC. As protein: CASSPRTSGTNEQFF. The J gene is TRBJ2-1, the V gene TRBV27, with TRBD2 matching 12 bases. With 5 bases clipped from V and 10 bases from J, the junction kept 9 bases outside the gene matches. The germline CDR1 and CDR2 sequences are MNHEY and SMNVEV (reference sequence). The length of the CDR3 is 15 residues.